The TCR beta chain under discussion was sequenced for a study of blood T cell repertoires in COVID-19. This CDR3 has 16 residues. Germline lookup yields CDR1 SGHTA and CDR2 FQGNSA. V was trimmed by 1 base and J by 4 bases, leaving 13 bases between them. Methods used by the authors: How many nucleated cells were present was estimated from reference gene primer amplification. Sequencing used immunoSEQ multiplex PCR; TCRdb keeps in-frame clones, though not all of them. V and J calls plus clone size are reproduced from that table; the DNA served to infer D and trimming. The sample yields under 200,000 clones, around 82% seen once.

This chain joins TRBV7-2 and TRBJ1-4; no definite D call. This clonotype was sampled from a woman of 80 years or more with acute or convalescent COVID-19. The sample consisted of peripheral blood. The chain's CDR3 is CASSLGGRRGNEKLFF. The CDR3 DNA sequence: TGTGCCAGCAGCTTAGGAGGCCGACGGGGTAATGAAAAACTGTTTTTT.